Below, 27 T cell receptor beta chains from the same sample are listed, as sequenced in a study of CD8 T cells in ankylosing spondylitis. TCRdb ran MiXCR on the 5' RACE reads and lists one entry per CDR3 protein. Here the sample spans some 130,000 distinct CDR3 sequences, 12% to 15% being singletons. The sequencing input was blood, either unsorted or a sorted T cell fraction (not recorded which). The source of these receptors is a female donor with ankylosing spondylitis or in good health (not recorded which).

This clonotype was counted many times. The chain links TRBV5-1 to TRBJ2-3, with 10 positions matching TRBD2. Germline V gene lookup returns CDR1 SGHRS and CDR2 YFSETQ. V shed 9 bases, J shed 4 bases, and the junction held 11 bases outside the gene matches. This CDR3 region has 15 residues. The DNA of the CDR3 is TGCGCCACCACGTTTTTAGCGGGAGGATCAGATACGCAGTATTTT. As protein: CATTFLAGGSDTQYF.

This rearrangement joins TRBV6-5 to TRBJ2-5; D remains unclear. This CDR3 spans 15 amino acids. Per the germline V gene, CDR1 is MNHEY and CDR2 is SVGAGI. Trimming removed 2 bases at V and 3 bases at J, with 13 bases between. The CDR3 nucleotides read TGTGCCAGCAGTTACCCACCCGGTAGGGAAGAGACCCAGTACTTC. Its protein product is CASSYPPGREETQYF.

V usage is TRBV7-2 and J usage is TRBJ2-4; unclear D gene. V lost 4 bases, J lost 7 bases, and 11 bases lay in between. This CDR3 has 13 residues. The germline V gene has CDR1 SGHTA and CDR2 FQGNSA. CDR3: CASSYRPANIQYF. CDR3 nucleotide sequence: TGTGCCAGCAGCTATAGACCTGCGAACATTCAGTACTTC.

The chain joins TRBV5-1 to TRBJ1-3; no reliable D call. This CDR3 has 13 amino acids. V lost 2 bases, J lost 3 bases, and 6 bases lay in between. Germline V CDR1 and CDR2: SGHRS, YFSETQ. Written as DNA, the CDR3 is TGCGCCAGCAGCTTCGGCAGTGGAAACACCATATATTTT. It encodes CASSFGSGNTIYF.

The chain uses TRBV20-1 and TRBJ2-2, with D uncertain. CDR3 length equals 14 residues. Germline values: CDR1 DFQATT, CDR2 SNEGSKA (reference sequence). Trimming pared 4 bases from V and 7 bases from J, leaving 16 bases between. For the CDR3, the DNA is TGCAGTGCTAAATCTGGCAGCACCATCGGGGAGCTGTTTTTT. It translates to CSAKSGSTIGELFF.

The chain joins TRBV10-3 to TRBJ1-4, with unresolved D. The germline gives CDR1 ENHRY, CDR2 SYGVKD. Trimming stripped 8 bases from V and 5 bases from J, with 9 bases between. The CDR3 covers 12 residues. CDR3 nucleotide sequence: TGTGCCATCGGTGTACAAAATGAAAAACTGTTTTTT. The encoded protein is CAIGVQNEKLFF.

This clonotype was observed a few times. The chain links TRBV7-9 to TRBJ2-7, with D perhaps matching TRBD2 (6 bases). CDR3 length: 16 residues. The germline V gene has CDR1 SEHNR and CDR2 FQNEAQ (reference sequence). Between the trimmed V and J ends, which lost 4 bases and 0 bases, there was a span of 16 bases. In DNA form, the CDR3 reads TGTGCCAGCAGCTGGGAACCCGGGACTCCCTCCTACGAGCAGTACTTC. This encodes CASSWEPGTPSYEQYF.

The sample holds many counts of this clonotype. The chain carries TRBV6-1 and TRBJ1-2, with 8 bases identical to TRBD1. From germline, CDR1 is MNHNS and CDR2 SASEGT. CDR3 length: 14 amino acids. V trimming: 5 bases; J trimming: 4 bases; junction bases outside the gene matches: 6. CDR3 nucleotide sequence: TGTGCCAGCAGTCAGACAGGGGTTAGCTATGGCTACACCTTC. This gives the protein CASSQTGVSYGYTF.

This clonotype was observed many times. The chain combines TRBV19 with TRBJ2-1; perhaps TRBD1 as D (6 bases). CDR1 and CDR2 (germline): LNHDA, SQIVND (reference sequence). CDR3 length: 16 amino acids. V was shortened by 4 bases and J by 2 bases, with 15 bases between the two germline ends. Here the CDR3 reads CASSTGTTTPYNEQFF. The CDR3 region has the DNA TGTGCCAGTAGTACCGGGACAACCACCCCCTACAATGAGCAGTTCTTC.

This clonotype was picked up many times. The chain employs TRBV7-9 and TRBJ2-3; D gene uncertain. Germline CDR1 and CDR2: SEHNR and FQNEAQ (reference sequence). The CDR3 consists of 11 residues. V was clipped by 5 bases and J by 2 bases, with 2 bases between them. CDR3 nucleotide sequence: TGTGCCAGCAGCATCACAGATACGCAGTATTTT. Translating it yields CASSITDTQYF. Looking up the rest from reference TRBV7-9 and TRBJ2-3 gives the full variable domain: DTGVSQNPRHKITKRGQNVTFRCDPISEHNRLYWYRQTLGQGPEFLTYFQNEAQLEKSRLLSDRFSAERPKGSFSTLEIQRTEQGDSAMYLCASSITDTQYFGPGTRLTVL.

Only a few counts were recorded for this clonotype. J is TRBJ2-7 and V is TRBV6-1; D is unclear. The germline V and J ends were trimmed by 3 bases and 0 bases, with 6 bases remaining between them. Germline V gene data show CDR1 as MNHNS and CDR2 as SASEGT. The CDR3 covers 13 residues. The CDR3 loop is CASSDGPSYEQYF. The CDR3 bases are TGTGCCAGCAGTGATGGACCCTCCTACGAGCAGTACTTC.

This clonotype appeared many times. This chain joins TRBV5-1 and TRBJ1-1; TRBD1 might be the D (6 bases). The CDR3 is made up of 13 amino acids. Trimming removed 3 bases at V and 4 bases at J, with 10 bases between. CDR1 and CDR2 from the germline V gene are SGHRS and YFSETQ. The CDR3 DNA reads TGCGCCAGCAGCTGGGGGGGGCCCACTGAAGCTTTCTTT. It yields the protein CASSWGGPTEAFF.

This clonotype was picked up a small number of times. V usage is TRBV20-1 and J usage is TRBJ2-1, with D possibly TRBD1 on 6 matching bases. The V gene lost 6 bases and the J gene lost 2 bases, with 20 bases spanning the gap. This CDR3 is 16 amino acids long. CDR1 and CDR2 (germline): DFQATT, SNEGSKA (reference sequence). The CDR3 DNA reads as TGCAGTGCCTCAGGGGTCTCTTGGGCCACCTACAATGAGCAGTTCTTC. Its translation: CSASGVSWATYNEQFF.

This clonotype was found a few times. The chain links TRBV12-3 or TRBV12-4 to TRBJ2-3; 7 nucleotides align to TRBD2. The CDR3 consists of 16 residues. V dropped 7 bases and J dropped 2; count of bases not matched to a gene: 12. CDR3 nucleotide sequence: TGTGCCAGCACTCCTCGGGGGGAGCTATACACAGATACGCAGTATTTT. It encodes CASTPRGELYTDTQYF.

For this clonotype: The junction departs from germline at one end; a sequencing error may be responsible. The rearrangement joins TRBV7-2 to TRBJ1-5; perhaps TRBD1 as D (6 bases). Germline CDR1 and CDR2: SGHTA and FQGNSA. The CDR3 is 16 amino acids. CDR3 coding DNA: TGTGCCAGCAGCCTTACCGACAGGAGCGGCAATCCGCCCCAGCATTTT. Translating gives CASSLTDRSGNPPQHF.

The table lists this clonotype with a few counts. This chain connects TRBV7-6 to TRBJ2-3, with D tentatively TRBD2 (6 bases). Germline CDR1 SGHVS, CDR2 FNYEAQ. This CDR3 is 16 amino acids long. V lost 2 bases to trimming and J lost 1 base, with 13 bases between them. CDR3 protein: CASSLWRVSGTDTQYF. The CDR3, as DNA: TGTGCCAGCAGCTTATGGAGGGTGTCGGGCACAGATACGCAGTATTTT.

This clonotype was seen ten or more times. The chain employs TRBV12-3 or TRBV12-4 and TRBJ1-5; D is uncertain. V shed 5 bases and J shed 0 bases, with 8 bases lying between them. The CDR3 runs 14 residues. DNA for the CDR3: TGTGCCAGCAGTCTGAGTTATAGCAATCAGCCCCAGCATTTT. Translated: CASSLSYSNQPQHF.

This clonotype was observed a few times. The rearrangement joins TRBV5-1 to TRBJ1-5; D perhaps matches TRBD1 (5 bases). Trimming removed 0 bases at V and 7 bases at J, with 11 bases between. The germline gives CDR1 SGHRS, CDR2 YFSETQ. The CDR3 extends over 14 amino acids. The CDR3 nucleotides read TGCGCCAGCAGCTTGGACGGGGCACGGCAGCCCCAGCATTTT. Its translation is CASSLDGARQPQHF.

This clonotype was found a few times. The V call is TRBV28, the J call TRBJ1-5, with D uncertain. Trimming pared 3 bases from V and 6 bases from J, leaving 9 bases between. There are 13 residues in the CDR3. CDR1 and CDR2 (germline): MDHEN, SYDVKM. The CDR3 DNA reads TGTGCCAGCAGTTTGGAGGTGCGTCAGCCCCAGCATTTT. It specifies CASSLEVRQPQHF.

This clonotype was detected many times. This chain uses TRBV7-9 with TRBJ2-1; D not resolved. Trimming removed 0 bases from V and 7 bases from J, with 10 bases in between. CDR1 is SEHNR, CDR2 FQNEAQ, per germline (reference sequence). The CDR3 is made up of 14 amino acids. CDR3 sequence: CASSLALLLNEQFF. The CDR3, as DNA: TGTGCCAGCAGCTTAGCGCTACTACTAAATGAGCAGTTCTTC.

This clonotype was counted only a few times. V is TRBV14 and J is TRBJ2-1; the D is unclear. V lost 0 bases and J lost 7, with 13 bases in between. CDR3 length equals 15 residues. Germline CDR1 reads SGHDN; CDR2 reads FVKESK. CDR3 nucleotide sequence: TGTGCCAGCAGCCAAGAAATGCGGCCGTGGAATGAGCAGTTCTTC. Protein: CASSQEMRPWNEQFF.

The CDR3 loop is CASSLGLAGGLETQYF. As DNA, the CDR3 is TGTGCCAGCAGCTTAGGTTTAGCGGGGGGGTTAGAGACCCAGTACTTC. This chain connects TRBV7-2 to TRBJ2-5; 11 positions agree with TRBD2. The CDR3 covers 16 residues. CDR1 and CDR2 (germline): SGHTA, FQGNSA. V was clipped by 1 base and J by 4 bases; unmatched bases: 5. The full variable domain, rest sourced from reference TRBV7-2 and TRBJ2-5, is GAGVSQSPSNKVTEKGKDVELRCDPISGHTALYWYRQSLGQGLEFLIYFQGNSAPDKSGLPSDRFSAERTGGSVSTLTIQRTQQEDSAVYLCASSLGLAGGLETQYFGPGTRLLVL.

This clonotype was recorded many times. The chain carries TRBV2 and TRBJ2-4; 8 bases are shared with TRBD2. Germline V gene lookup returns CDR1 SNHLY and CDR2 FYNNEI. The CDR3 covers 14 residues. With 6 bases clipped from V and 5 bases from J, the junction kept 6 bases outside the gene matches. The CDR3 region is CASRPGLDQNIQYF. Here the CDR3 DNA reads TGTGCCAGCAGGCCGGGACTAGACCAAAACATTCAGTACTTC. Looking up the rest from reference TRBV2 and TRBJ2-4 gives the full variable domain: EPEVTQTPSHQVTQMGQEVILRCVPISNHLYFYWYRQILGQKVEFLVSFYNNEISEKSEIFDDQFSVERPDGSNFTLKIRSTKLEDSAMYFCASRPGLDQNIQYFGAGTRLSVL.

The chain is built from TRBV20-1 and TRBJ1-2, with D possibly being TRBD1 (5 bases). Trimming stripped 4 bases from V and 6 bases from J, with 9 bases between. The CDR3 loop spans 11 amino acids. Germline-derived CDR1 and CDR2 are DFQATT and SNEGSKA (reference sequence). This CDR3 is CSAKAGDGYTF. Here the CDR3 DNA reads TGCAGTGCTAAGGCGGGGGATGGCTACACCTTC.

V usage is TRBV6-2 or TRBV6-3 and J usage is TRBJ1-5; TRBD1 might be the D (5 bases). Between the trimmed V and J ends, which lost 6 bases and 3 bases, there was a span of 15 bases. This CDR3 spans 15 amino acids. The germline V gene encodes CDR1 MNHEY and CDR2 SVGEGT. CDR3 DNA sequence: TGTGCCAGCAGATTCCCGGGACCGACCAATCAGCCCCAGCATTTT. The encoded protein is CASRFPGPTNQPQHF.

This clonotype came up many times. V usage is TRBV12-3 or TRBV12-4 and J usage is TRBJ2-5, with TRBD2 identical over 9 bases. V dropped 5 bases and J dropped 5; count of bases not matched to a gene: 6. The CDR3 has 14 residues. This CDR3 reads CASSPGLAWETQYF. The CDR3 DNA reads as TGTGCCAGCAGTCCGGGACTAGCCTGGGAGACCCAGTACTTC.

This clonotype was picked up a small number of times. The chain has TRBV5-1 and TRBJ1-1, with 11 bases matching TRBD1. With V trimmed by 6 bases and J by 4 bases, 2 bases remained unmatched. Germline loops: CDR1 SGHRS, CDR2 YFSETQ. The CDR3 runs to 13 residues. The DNA of the CDR3 is TGCGCCAGCAAGGACAGGGGGCTCACTGAAGCTTTCTTT. Encoded protein: CASKDRGLTEAFF.